The sequence of this T cell receptor (beta chain) was determined in a study of blood T cell repertoires in COVID-19. Study-level background: The United States, Italy and Spain provided the acute and convalescent COVID-19 samples. T cells, B-cell-depleted T cells, or PBMCs provided the cDNA or gDNA that served as material.

Germline lookup yields CDR1 SEHNR and CDR2 FQNEAQ (reference sequence). CDR3 length: 12 amino acids. The V end was cut by 4 bases, the J end by 6 bases, with 6 bases between. Authors' analysis steps: Reference gene primer amplification yielded estimated nucleated cell counts. Sequencing used immunoSEQ multiplex PCR; TCRdb keeps in-frame clones, though not all of them. That table gives V, J and clone size, and the DNA gave D and trimming. This table holds approximately 93,000 clones, more than 70% found once. The rearrangement uses TRBV7-9 and TRBJ2-2; no definite D call. The sequence came from a man aged 55-75 years with acute or convalescent COVID-19. The sequenced material came from peripheral blood. CDR3 bases: TGTGCCAGCAGCTCCGGTTCCGGGGAGCTGTTTTTT. It specifies CASSSGSGELFF.